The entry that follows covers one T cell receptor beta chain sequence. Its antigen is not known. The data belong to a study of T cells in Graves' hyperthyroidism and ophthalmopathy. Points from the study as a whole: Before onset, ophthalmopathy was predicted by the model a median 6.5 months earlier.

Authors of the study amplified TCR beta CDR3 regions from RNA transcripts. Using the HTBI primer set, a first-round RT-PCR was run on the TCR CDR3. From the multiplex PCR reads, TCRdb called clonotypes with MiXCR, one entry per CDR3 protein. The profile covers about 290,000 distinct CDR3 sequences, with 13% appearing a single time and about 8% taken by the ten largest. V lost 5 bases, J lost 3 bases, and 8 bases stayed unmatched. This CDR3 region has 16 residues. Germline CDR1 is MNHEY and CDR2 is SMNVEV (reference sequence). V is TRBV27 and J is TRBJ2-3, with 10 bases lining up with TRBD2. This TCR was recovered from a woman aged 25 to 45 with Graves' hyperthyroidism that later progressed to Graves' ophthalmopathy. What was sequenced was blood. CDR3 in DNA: TGTGCCAGCAGTCAAAGCGGGGGGGTAGTGACAGATACGCAGTATTTT. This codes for CASSQSGGVVTDTQYF.